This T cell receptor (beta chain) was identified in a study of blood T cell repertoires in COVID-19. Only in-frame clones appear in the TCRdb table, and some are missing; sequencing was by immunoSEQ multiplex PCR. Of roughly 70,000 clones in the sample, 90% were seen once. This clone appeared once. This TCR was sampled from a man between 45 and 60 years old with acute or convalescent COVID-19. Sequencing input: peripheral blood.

The CDR3 DNA is TGTGCCAGCAGCCTACCCTACAATGAGCAGTTCTTC. It is translated as CASSLPYNEQFF. This chain joins TRBV11-2 and TRBJ2-1; D not certain. V lost 5 bases and J lost 2, with 4 bases in between. Germline V gene sequence: CDR1 SGHAT, CDR2 FQNNGV. The CDR3 has 12 amino acids.